These 9 T cell receptor beta chains came from one sample sequenced in a study of blood T cell repertoires in COVID-19. Sequencing was performed with immunoSEQ multiplex PCR; in TCRdb, only in-frame clones are kept and a portion is missing. Of about 14,000 clones listed, approximately 88% are singletons. The sample taken for sequencing was peripheral blood. The receptor source for this set is a human donor in a cohort sampled during active COVID-19.

The V and J genes are TRBV6-4 and TRBJ2-1; 8 nucleotides line up with TRBD2. The J segment lost 9 bases and the V segment lost 3 bases, leaving 10 bases of the junction unmatched. The CDR3 loop spans 15 amino acids. Germline loops: CDR1 MRHNA, CDR2 SNTAGT. In DNA, the CDR3 is TGTGCCAGCAGTGAAAGCGGGAGTTCCCCTACTGAGCAGTTCTTC. As protein: CASSESGSSPTEQFF.

The CDR3 here is CASRRDRNTEAFF. The CDR3 coding sequence is TGTGCCAGCCGCAGGGACAGGAACACTGAAGCTTTCTTT. This chain connects TRBV18 to TRBJ1-1; 7 bases match TRBD1. The length of the CDR3 is 13 residues. V shed 8 bases, J shed 1 base, and the junction held 4 bases outside the gene matches. In germline, CDR1 is KGHSH, CDR2 LQKENI.

The chain uses TRBV5-6 and TRBJ2-3; 9 bases match TRBD2. Germline CDR1 reads SGHDT; CDR2 reads YYEEEE. Trimming cost V 2 bases and J 4 bases; bases outside gene matches: 5. This CDR3 region has 15 residues. The DNA for the CDR3 is TGTGCCAGCAGCTTAGCGGGAGGATCCCCAGATACGCAGTATTTT. Amino acid sequence: CASSLAGGSPDTQYF. The variable domain in full, completed from reference TRBV5-6 and TRBJ2-3, reads DAGVTQSPTHLIKTRGQQVTLRCSPKSGHDTVSWYQQALGQGPQFIFQYYEEEERQRGNFPDRFSGHQFPNYSSELNVNALLLGDSALYLCASSLAGGSPDTQYFGPGTRLTVL.

The chain recombines TRBV12-3 or TRBV12-4 with TRBJ2-1, with 7 nucleotides matching TRBD2. The CDR3 loop spans 13 amino acids. The trim removed 1 base at V and 12 bases at J, leaving 6 bases unmatched. The CDR3 DNA follows: TGTGCCAGCAGTTTAGGTCCCTTAGCGGGGCAGTTCTTC. Its translation is CASSLGPLAGQFF.

The J gene is TRBJ2-5, the V gene TRBV6-1, with 7 bases fitting TRBD2. Germline CDR1 reads MNHNS; CDR2 reads SASEGT. With 0 bases clipped from V and 5 bases from J, the junction kept 6 bases outside the gene matches. The CDR3 spans 15 residues. Here the CDR3 reads CASSEAAGVSETQYF. The CDR3 nucleotides read TGTGCCAGCAGTGAAGCGGCGGGGGTATCGGAGACCCAGTACTTC.

J is TRBJ2-7 and V is TRBV20-1; no clear D. V shed 3 bases and J shed 6 bases, with 9 bases lying between them. Germline loops: CDR1 DFQATT, CDR2 SNEGSKA (reference sequence). CDR3 length: 11 residues. CDR3 in DNA: TGCAGTGCTAGTGCTGGGCCCGAGCAGTACTTC. Protein product: CSASAGPEQYF.

V and J are TRBV5-4 and TRBJ2-2, with TRBD2 identical over 9 bases. This CDR3 contains 16 residues. With V trimmed by 4 bases and J by 5 bases, 9 bases remained unmatched. Germline CDR1 is SGHNT and CDR2 is YYREEE (reference sequence). The CDR3 nucleotides are TGTGCCAGCAGCGCCGCAGGACTAGCGAGGACCGGGGAGCTGTTTTTT. This gives the protein CASSAAGLARTGELFF.

The chain employs TRBV28 and TRBJ2-6, with a possible D match to TRBD1 (6 bases). Germline CDR1 is MDHEN and CDR2 is SYDVKM. V gave up 7 bases and J gave up 2 bases, with 9 bases separating them. This CDR3 spans 14 amino acids. CDR3 loop: CASKWGPGANVLTF. CDR3 in DNA: TGTGCCAGCAAGTGGGGGCCTGGGGCCAACGTCCTGACTTTC.

The chain is built from TRBV5-1 and TRBJ2-3; tentative D call: TRBD1 (5 bases). CDR1 is SGHRS and CDR2 is YFSETQ in the germline V gene. CDR3 length: 14 residues. Trimming left V 0 bases short and J 2 bases short, with 7 bases between. CDR3 loop: CASSLATVTDTQYF. The CDR3 coding sequence is TGCGCCAGCAGCTTGGCGACAGTCACAGATACGCAGTATTTT. Supplemented by reference TRBV5-1 and TRBJ2-3, the full variable domain reads KAGVTQTPRYLIKTRGQQVTLSCSPISGHRSVSWYQQTPGQGLQFLFEYFSETQRNKGNFPGRFSGRQFSNSRSEMNVSTLELGDSALYLCASSLATVTDTQYFGPGTRLTVL.